The 32 T cell receptor beta chains given below trace back to one sample, sequenced in a study of CXCR3-negative and CXCR3-positive naive CD8 T cells. Via 5' RACE with UMI labels, TRB cDNA libraries were prepared. TCRdb re-called the 5' RACE reads and shows each CDR3 protein once, DNA omitted. The sample totals about 82,000 distinct CDR3 sequences; its top ten clones hold roughly 1.1%. The sample consisted of naive CXCR3- CD8+ T cells from blood. This sample's subset: CD45RO-CCR7+CD27+CD95- naive CD8+ T cells lacking CXCR3 (TNR3-). These TCRs come from a human donor in good health. Some clones in this sample may be carry-over from other donors' samples.

This sequence joins TRBV28 and TRBJ2-7. The germline gives CDR1 MDHEN, CDR2 SYDVKM. The CDR3 length is 13 residues. CDR3 loop: CASSFNRAYEQYF. Complete variable domain (other parts from reference TRBV28 and TRBJ2-7): DVKVTQSSRYLVKRTGEKVFLECVQDMDHENMFWYRQDPGLGLRLIYFSYDVKMKEKGDIPEGYSVSREKKERFSLILESASTNQTSMYLCASSFNRAYEQYFGPGTRLTVT.

V usage is TRBV7-9 and J usage is TRBJ2-1. The germline V gene encodes CDR1 SEHNR and CDR2 FQNEAQ (reference sequence). The CDR3 runs 14 residues. CDR3 sequence: CASSLGVSYNEQFF.

The chain has TRBV5-1 and TRBJ2-1; the D gene TCRdb calls, TRBD2, cannot be checked with no DNA. CDR1 and CDR2 from the germline V gene are SGHRS and YFSETQ. This CDR3 contains 17 residues. The CDR3 loop is CASSLTGTRSSYNEQFF.

This CDR3 is CASSPASGMYNEQFF. The J gene is TRBJ2-1, the V gene TRBV9; the TCRdb call, TRBD2, lacks DNA for checking. This CDR3 is built from 15 residues. The germline V gene has CDR1 SGDLS and CDR2 YYNGEE.

V is TRBV11-3 and J is TRBJ2-1; TCRdb's D call, TRBD2, is unchecked because there is no DNA. The CDR3 extends over 19 amino acids. CDR1 is SGHNT and CDR2 is YENEEA in the germline V gene. The CDR3 is CASSLGWDRGGLAGNEQFF.

The chain is built from TRBV7-9 and TRBJ1-2; TCRdb's D call, TRBD1, is unchecked because there is no DNA. The CDR3 totals 16 residues. The germline gives CDR1 SEHNR, CDR2 FQNEAQ (reference sequence). CDR3 residues: CASSLAHTDSRYGYTF.

The V gene is TRBV29-1, the J gene TRBJ2-7; TCRdb reports TRBD1, a call that lacks DNA to check it against. This CDR3 has 13 amino acids. The germline CDR1 and CDR2 sequences are SQVTM and ANQGSEA. This chain's CDR3 is CNVGETDLNEQYF.

V gene TRBV28 combines with J gene TRBJ2-7; the TCRdb D gene call, TRBD1, has no DNA to confirm it. The CDR3 spans 16 residues. Germline assignment: CDR1 MDHEN and CDR2 SYDVKM. The CDR3 sequence is CASSLSRQEAYYEQYF.

The chain employs TRBV7-9 and TRBJ1-5; TCRdb lists TRBD1, though no DNA is available to test this call. Germline CDR1 SEHNR, CDR2 FQNEAQ (reference sequence). This CDR3 is 15 amino acids long. CDR3 region: CASSPGGLSNQPQHF.

V and J are TRBV29-1 and TRBJ2-5; TCRdb returns TRBD2, unconfirmable since there is no DNA. Germline V gene sequence: CDR1 SQVTM, CDR2 ANQGSEA. The CDR3 extends over 12 amino acids. The CDR3 region is CSVEGLAETQYF.

The V call is TRBV28, the J call TRBJ1-1; lacking DNA, the TRBD1 call made by TCRdb goes unchecked. Germline V CDR1 and CDR2: MDHEN, SYDVKM. CDR3 length: 15 residues. CDR3: CASSRDRGPHTEAFF.

This sequence joins TRBV29-1 and TRBJ2-7; the D call of TRBD1 rests on TCRdb alone, since no DNA is present to check it. Germline V gene lookup returns CDR1 SQVTM and CDR2 ANQGSEA. The CDR3 length is 13 residues. The CDR3 spells CSVERGGPAEQYF.

This chain joins TRBV29-1 and TRBJ2-1; TCRdb selects TRBD1, and the lack of DNA leaves this call unchecked. The germline gives CDR1 SQVTM, CDR2 ANQGSEA. The CDR3 has 15 amino acids. CDR3 sequence reads: CSVEDGAGSYNEQFF.

V and J are TRBV29-1 and TRBJ1-3. Germline V gives CDR1 SQVTM, CDR2 ANQGSEA. This CDR3 is 15 amino acids long. The CDR3 region is CSVEERTVYGNTIYF.

This chain connects TRBV29-1 to TRBJ2-6; TCRdb's D gene call, TRBD1, goes unchecked for lack of DNA. CDR1 and CDR2 from the germline V gene are SQVTM and ANQGSEA. This CDR3 comprises 16 residues. CDR3 in amino acids: CSVEYRVVSGANVLTF.

The chain is built from TRBV4-3 and TRBJ1-2. CDR1 LGHNA and CDR2 YSLEER come from the germline V gene. CDR3 length equals 14 residues. CDR3 sequence: CASSQQTGLYGYTF.

This chain uses TRBV29-1 with TRBJ2-3; TCRdb outputs TRBD2, but without DNA this stays unchecked. Germline V lookup: CDR1 SQVTM, CDR2 ANQGSEA. This CDR3 contains 20 residues. CDR3 amino acids: CSVVLLGWRGAPVGADTQYF.

V usage is TRBV19 and J usage is TRBJ2-2; the D call of TRBD1 rests on TCRdb alone, since no DNA is present to check it. From germline, CDR1 is LNHDA and CDR2 SQIVND (reference sequence). The length of the CDR3 is 17 residues. This CDR3 reads CASSMETGGANTGELFF.

This chain joins TRBV20-1 and TRBJ2-5; without DNA, the TCRdb call of TRBD1 cannot be checked. This CDR3 spans 13 amino acids. In germline, CDR1 is DFQATT, CDR2 SNEGSKA (reference sequence). The CDR3 reads CSARVFGGETQYF.

The rearrangement uses TRBV7-2 and TRBJ2-7; TCRdb reports TRBD1, a call that lacks DNA to check it against. Germline V gene data show CDR1 as SGHTA and CDR2 as FQGNSA. The CDR3 consists of 15 residues. The CDR3 here is CASSSPDRFSYEQYF.

V usage is TRBV6-2 or TRBV6-3 and J usage is TRBJ2-6. This CDR3 is built from 15 residues. Germline loops: CDR1 MNHEY, CDR2 SVGEGT. This CDR3 is CASSYTASGANVLTF.

V and J are TRBV4-3 and TRBJ1-2. Germline V gives CDR1 LGHNA, CDR2 YSLEER. CDR3 length equals 14 residues. The CDR3 sequence is CASSLARGSYGYTF.

The chain carries TRBV5-5 and TRBJ2-1. CDR1 and CDR2 from the germline V gene are SGHKS and YYEKEE (reference sequence). This CDR3 has 12 residues. The CDR3 loop reads CASSLSPPEQFF.

The J gene is TRBJ2-7, the V gene TRBV29-1; the TCRdb call, TRBD1, lacks DNA for checking. CDR3 length: 13 amino acids. Germline V gene sequence: CDR1 SQVTM, CDR2 ANQGSEA. The CDR3 protein is CSVEVGTGDEQYF.

The chain employs TRBV29-1 and TRBJ2-1. The CDR3 length is 11 residues. CDR1 is SQVTM, CDR2 ANQGSEA, per germline. The CDR3 loop reads CSKSSYNEQFF.

The rearrangement links TRBV7-9 to TRBJ2-5; TCRdb calls TRBD1, which cannot be checked without DNA. The germline CDR1 and CDR2 sequences are SEHNR and FQNEAQ (reference sequence). This CDR3 region has 15 residues. This CDR3 reads CASSHRTGMRETQYF.

The gene calls are TRBV6-4 and TRBJ1-5. Germline V gene data show CDR1 as MRHNA and CDR2 as SNTAGT. The CDR3 covers 13 residues. CDR3 region: CASSAESNQPQHF.

The rearrangement uses TRBV11-3 and TRBJ2-3. Germline V gene lookup returns CDR1 SGHNT and CDR2 YENEEA. CDR3 length: 13 amino acids. Here the CDR3 reads CASSLATADTQYF.

The chain joins TRBV6-2 or TRBV6-3 to TRBJ2-5; the TCRdb D gene call, TRBD2, has no DNA to confirm it. Per germline, CDR1 MNHEY and CDR2 SVGEGT. The CDR3 consists of 15 residues. The CDR3 loop reads CASTGSGGLWETQYF.

The rearrangement joins TRBV19 to TRBJ2-3; TCRdb selects TRBD1, and the lack of DNA leaves this call unchecked. The CDR3 runs to 15 residues. Germline assignment: CDR1 LNHDA and CDR2 SQIVND (reference sequence). The CDR3 region is CASSINPGNTDTQYF.

The V gene is TRBV9, the J gene TRBJ2-3; TCRdb proposes TRBD2, but this gene call is untestable without DNA. The CDR3 has 17 residues. In germline, CDR1 is SGDLS, CDR2 YYNGEE. Here the CDR3 reads CASSALTSGAPSDTQYF.

V gene TRBV29-1 combines with J gene TRBJ1-2; TCRdb indicates TRBD1, and absent DNA this call remains unverified. Germline lookup yields CDR1 SQVTM and CDR2 ANQGSEA. This CDR3 region has 15 residues. This CDR3 reads CSVWIQGEFDYGYTF. Filled out from reference TRBV29-1 and TRBJ1-2, the complete variable domain reads SAVISQKPSRDICQRGTSLTIQCQVDSQVTMMFWYRQQPGQSLTLIATANQGSEATYESGFVIDKFPISRPNLTFSTLTVSNMSPEDSSIYLCSVWIQGEFDYGYTFGSGTRLTVV.